This T cell receptor beta chain was recorded in a study of T cell repertoires in ileal Crohn's disease. This table comes from immunoSEQ multiplex PCR, and its TCRdb copy is limited to in-frame clones, with some not included. The sample records approximately 11,000 clones, around 77% being singletons. Study-wide findings and caveats: Every patient over 26.8% clonality showed endoscopic recurrence. Sorted CD8 T cells held more high-frequency clones than CD4.

On this clone: Its antigen is unknown.

This CDR3 has 17 residues. After removal of 5 bases from V and 4 bases from J, the junction contained 15 bases not matched to a gene. Germline V lookup: CDR1 SGHRS, CDR2 YFSETQ. The chain recombines TRBV5-1 with TRBJ1-1; 9 bases are a match to TRBD1. This TCR came from an adult with Crohn's disease. Material for sequencing was ileal tissue. The CDR3 DNA follows: TGCGCCAGCAGGCCGGGACAGGGAGTGAGCGGGAGCACTGAAGCTTTCTTT. Translation gives CASRPGQGVSGSTEAFF.